A single T cell receptor (beta chain) is shown here with its context. Its matching antigen is unknown. The CDR3 has 16 amino acids. V was clipped by 5 bases and J by 7 bases; unmatched bases: 11. Germline V lookup: CDR1 SGHAT, CDR2 FQNNGV. This entry comes from a study of T-cell memory formation after mild COVID-19. TCRdb reanalysed the 5' RACE reads using MiXCR and keeps one entry per CDR3 protein. The sample has almost 350,000 distinct CDR3 sequences, 20% to 25% seen once. Points from the study as a whole: Pre-infection memory carried some responding clones, suggesting that cross-reactive memory joined.

This clonotype originated in a man younger than 35 who had mild COVID-19 (a few samples of this study predate the infection). Cell type and time point are not known. Sequencing was carried out using PBMCs or a T cell subset sorted from them (not recorded which). The chain is built from TRBV11-2 and TRBJ2-2; TRBD1 matches at 9 bases. The CDR3 coding sequence is TGTGCCAGCAGCCCCTGGGACAGGGAGTTTATCGGGGAGCTGTTTTTT. Protein product: CASSPWDREFIGELFF.